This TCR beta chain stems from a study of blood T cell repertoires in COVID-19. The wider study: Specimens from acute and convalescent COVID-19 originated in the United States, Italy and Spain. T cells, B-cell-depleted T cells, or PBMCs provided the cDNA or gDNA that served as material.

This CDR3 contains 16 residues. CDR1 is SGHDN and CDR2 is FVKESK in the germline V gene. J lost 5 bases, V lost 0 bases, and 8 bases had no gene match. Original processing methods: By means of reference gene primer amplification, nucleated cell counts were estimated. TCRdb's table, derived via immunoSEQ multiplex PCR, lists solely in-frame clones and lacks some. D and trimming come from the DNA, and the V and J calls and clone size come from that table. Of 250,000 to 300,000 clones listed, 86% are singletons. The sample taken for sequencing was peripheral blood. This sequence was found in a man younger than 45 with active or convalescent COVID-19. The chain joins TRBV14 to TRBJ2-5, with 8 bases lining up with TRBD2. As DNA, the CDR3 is TGTGCCAGCAGCCAAGATTTCGCGGGGGGACGTGAGACCCAGTACTTC. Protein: CASSQDFAGGRETQYF.